This TCR beta chain was identified in a study of shared clonotypes between healthy human individuals. Study-wide context: Ranging from 18 to 49 in age, donors were a couple of women and three men.

The protocol was immunoSEQ multiplex PCR, while the TCRdb copy is restricted to in-frame clones and leaves out a portion. The sample lists some 530,000 clones, around 73% occurring once. The CDR3 runs to 16 residues. Germline loops: CDR1 MGHDK, CDR2 SYGVNS. V gave up 3 bases and J gave up 6 bases; unmatched junction bases: 10. Sequences were obtained from PBMCs. The chain recombines TRBV25-1 with TRBJ2-1; 8 bases align to TRBD1. This TCR was recovered from a woman aged 40 to 55 in good health. Some clones in this sample may be carry-over from other donors' samples. The CDR3 region has the DNA TGTGCCAGCAGTGATCCGGACAGGGCGCGGGTCAATGAGCAGTTCTTC. Its translation: CASSDPDRARVNEQFF.